This TCR beta chain is drawn from a study of T cells in Graves' hyperthyroidism and ophthalmopathy. The V end lost 1 base, the J end lost 4 bases, and 7 bases lay between the germline ends. Germline assignment: CDR1 SGHTA and CDR2 FQGNSA. The CDR3 has 13 residues. Amplification yielded TCR beta CDR3 regions, with RNA transcripts as the source. The HTBI primer set was used in a first-round RT-PCR of the TCR CDR3. TCRdb re-called the multiplex PCR reads through MiXCR, storing one row per CDR3 protein. The table shows almost 600,000 distinct CDR3 sequences, with 11% to 15% occurring only once. Study-level results: Most thyroid clonotypes that were expanded above 0.001 also turned up in blood. The model anticipated ophthalmopathy a median about six months pre-onset.

This clonotype was counted at least ten times. The antigen is not known. For the diagnoses, clinical symptoms, serum thyroxine and TRAb, thyroid ultrasound and orbital computed tomography were used. This sequence was found in a woman in her 30s with Graves' hyperthyroidism that later progressed to Graves' ophthalmopathy. Material for sequencing was blood. V gene TRBV7-2 combines with J gene TRBJ1-1; maybe TRBD1 (6 bases). The CDR3 protein is CASSLEGGTEAFF. The CDR3 DNA reads TGTGCCAGCAGCTTAGAAGGGGGCACTGAAGCTTTCTTT.